One sample yielded the 30 T cell receptor beta chains listed below, sequenced in a study of cytomegalovirus exposure and HLA in healthy donors. Primers included in the PCR were 60 Vbeta and 13 Jbeta primers. The data were produced by immunoSEQ multiplex PCR, yet TCRdb's version contains in-frame clones alone and is incomplete. The table lists approximately 170,000 clones, around 85% of them singletons, with about 1.9% in the top ten. Sample: PBMCs. Receptors originate from a human donor in good health.

The chain recombines TRBV6-6 with TRBJ2-1, with a possible D match to TRBD2 (5 bases). The CDR3 loop spans 13 amino acids. Per the germline V gene, CDR1 is MNHNY and CDR2 is SVGAGI (reference sequence). Trimming removed 6 bases from V and 5 bases from J, with 11 bases in between. The DNA for the CDR3 is TGTGCCAGCAGGTCCTCCGGGGACAATGAGCAGTTCTTC. It translates to CASRSSGDNEQFF.

This chain uses TRBV27 with TRBJ1-4, with a tentative D call TRBD1 (5 bases). The CDR3 runs 13 residues. The germline V and J ends were trimmed by 7 bases and 4 bases, with 10 bases remaining between them. The germline gives CDR1 MNHEY, CDR2 SMNVEV (reference sequence). The CDR3 sequence: CASTGRDNEKLFF. CDR3 nucleotides: TGTGCCAGCACAGGGAGGGATAATGAAAAACTGTTTTTT.

The V call is TRBV5-5, the J call TRBJ1-1, with D possibly TRBD1 on 6 matching bases. Deletions cut 2 bases from V and 6 bases from J, with 14 bases between. Germline loops: CDR1 SGHKS, CDR2 YYEKEE (reference sequence). CDR3 length equals 14 residues. The CDR3 sequence is CASSFRGGQSEAFF. In DNA, the CDR3 is TGTGCCAGCAGCTTTCGAGGAGGACAGTCTGAAGCTTTCTTT.

The chain joins TRBV4-1 to TRBJ2-7, with D perhaps TRBD1 (5 bases). Per the germline V gene, CDR1 is MGHRA and CDR2 is YSYEKL. The CDR3 spans 15 residues. Trimming removed 0 bases at V and 2 bases at J, with 11 bases between. As DNA, the CDR3 is TGCGCCAGCAGCCAAGATATGGGGCCCCCCTACGAGCAGTACTTC. Amino acid sequence: CASSQDMGPPYEQYF.

This rearrangement joins TRBV15 to TRBJ2-5, with D possibly matching TRBD2 (6 bases). From germline, CDR1 is LNHNV and CDR2 YYDKDF (reference sequence). With 1 base removed from V and 7 bases from J, the gap between germline ends came to 16 bases. CDR3 length equals 15 residues. The CDR3 protein is CATSRGLREGGTQYF. In nucleotides, the CDR3 is TGTGCCACCAGCAGAGGCTTGCGGGAAGGTGGGACCCAGTACTTC. Combining the CDR3 with reference TRBV15 and TRBJ2-5 gives the whole variable domain DAMVIQNPRYQVTQFGKPVTLSCSQTLNHNVMYWYQQKSSQAPKLLFHYYDKDFNNEADTPDNFQSRRPNTSFCFLDIRSPGLGDTAMYLCATSRGLREGGTQYFGPGTRLLVL.

This clone has more than one count but fewer than ten. The V and J genes are TRBV7-6 and TRBJ2-2, with D possibly matching TRBD2 (6 bases). Germline lookup yields CDR1 SGHVS and CDR2 FNYEAQ. V was cut by 2 bases and J by 4 bases, with 11 bases left in between. This CDR3 has 15 residues. This chain's CDR3 is CASSLTSLATGELFF. CDR3 in DNA: TGTGCCAGCAGCTTAACCTCACTAGCCACCGGGGAGCTGTTTTTT.

The chain uses TRBV7-6 and TRBJ2-1, with TRBD2 matching over 12 bases. The V and J ends lost 5 bases and 8 bases, in that order; junction bases with no gene match: 16. Germline V lookup: CDR1 SGHVS, CDR2 FNYEAQ. The CDR3 has 18 amino acids. The CDR3 reads CASSQKQGASGGADEQFF. CDR3 sequence (DNA): TGTGCCAGCAGCCAAAAACAAGGGGCTAGCGGGGGGGCTGATGAGCAGTTCTTC.

This chain connects TRBV7-9 to TRBJ1-4; no definite D call. The V end was cut by 4 bases, the J end by 0 bases, with 9 bases between. Germline loops: CDR1 SEHNR, CDR2 FQNEAQ (reference sequence). This CDR3 spans 15 amino acids. Here the CDR3 reads CASSSDGATNEKLFF. The CDR3 bases are TGTGCCAGCAGCTCGGACGGGGCAACTAATGAAAAACTGTTTTTT. The complete variable domain, with remaining parts taken from reference TRBV7-9 and TRBJ1-4, reads DTGVSQNPRHKITKRGQNVTFRCDPISEHNRLYWYRQTLGQGPEFLTYFQNEAQLEKSRLLSDRFSAERPKGSFSTLEIQRTEQGDSAMYLCASSSDGATNEKLFFGSGTQLSVL.

The V and J genes are TRBV10-3 and TRBJ1-6; possibly TRBD1 for D (5 bases). The CDR3 sequence is 14 residues long. Trimming shortened V by 8 bases and J by 1 base, and 9 bases separated the two germline ends. The V gene's germline CDR1 is ENHRY and CDR2 SYGVKD. CDR3 bases: TGTGCCATCGCGGGGGGGTCCTATAATTCACCCCTCCACTTT. Amino acids: CAIAGGSYNSPLHF.

This rearrangement joins TRBV2 to TRBJ2-7; 7 bases fit TRBD1. Per the germline V gene, CDR1 is SNHLY and CDR2 is FYNNEI. CDR3 length equals 13 residues. Trimming took 11 bases from V and 2 from J; bases not matched to a gene: 9. CDR3 in amino acids: CAGRQGDPYEQYF. CDR3 nucleotides: TGTGCCGGGCGACAGGGCGATCCCTACGAGCAGTACTTC.

This clone has only one observation. This chain links TRBV27 with TRBJ2-3; 12 positions match TRBD2. There are 17 residues in the CDR3. Germline V gene lookup returns CDR1 MNHEY and CDR2 SMNVEV (reference sequence). The junction had 7 bases not matched to a gene; V was cut back by 4 bases and J by 2 bases. DNA of the CDR3: TGTGCCAGCAGTTCGACTAGCGGGGGTCTTAACACAGATACGCAGTATTTT. Amino acid sequence: CASSSTSGGLNTDTQYF.

This chain connects TRBV4-3 to TRBJ2-3, with 8 bases that match TRBD2. CDR1 and CDR2 (germline): LGHNA, YSLEER. V lost 0 bases to trimming and J lost 4 bases; unmatched junction nucleotides: 12. The CDR3 consists of 18 residues. The CDR3 DNA follows: TGCGCCAGCAGCCAAGATCTCCGTACGGGGGGGCCCGCAGATACGCAGTATTTT. It translates to CASSQDLRTGGPADTQYF.

The chain carries TRBV18 and TRBJ1-6; perhaps TRBD1 as D (6 bases). The CDR3 contains 13 residues. Germline V gene sequence: CDR1 KGHSH, CDR2 LQKENI. V gave up 5 bases and J gave up 5 bases, with 7 bases separating them. CDR3 loop: CASSTGHNSPLHF. CDR3 bases: TGTGCCAGCTCAACAGGGCATAATTCACCCCTCCACTTT.

The chain is built from TRBV19 and TRBJ2-3, with 10 bases identical to TRBD1. The CDR3 sequence is 16 residues long. Germline trimming cut 5 bases from V and 6 bases from J; bases unmatched to any gene: 11. The germline V gene has CDR1 LNHDA and CDR2 SQIVND (reference sequence). CDR3 bases: TGTGCCAGTAGTGTTACCGGGACAGGGGCCCTGGATACGCAGTATTTT. Translation: CASSVTGTGALDTQYF. The variable domain in full, completed from reference TRBV19 and TRBJ2-3, reads DGGITQSPKYLFRKEGQNVTLSCEQNLNHDAMYWYRQDPGQGLRLIYYSQIVNDFQKGDIAEGYSVSREKKESFPLTVTSAQKNPTAFYLCASSVTGTGALDTQYFGPGTRLTVL.

This sequence joins TRBV9 and TRBJ1-1, with 8 bases identical to TRBD1. The CDR3 is 14 residues long. Losses at the gene ends were 3 bases for V and 4 bases for J; bases not matched to a gene: 5. Germline-derived CDR1 and CDR2 are SGDLS and YYNGEE. CDR3 in DNA: TGTGCCAGCAGCGCCGGACAGGGATTCACTGAAGCTTTCTTT. Translated, it gives CASSAGQGFTEAFF.

The chain employs TRBV7-8 and TRBJ2-3; the match to TRBD1 covers 7 bases. This CDR3 is 16 amino acids long. Germline CDR1 SGHVS, CDR2 FQNEAQ. V shed 1 base, J shed 3 bases, and the junction held 7 bases outside the gene matches. The chain's CDR3 is CASSLGTGVYTDTQYF. For the CDR3, the DNA is TGTGCCAGCAGCTTAGGTACAGGGGTTTATACAGATACGCAGTATTTT.

The chain joins TRBV27 to TRBJ1-2, with 8 bases that match TRBD1. J was trimmed by 4 bases and V by 6 bases; bases with no gene match: 7. Germline CDR1 is MNHEY and CDR2 is SMNVEV (reference sequence). The CDR3 extends over 14 amino acids. In DNA, the CDR3 is TGTGCCAGCAGCCTGACAGGGGCCCCCTATGGCTACACCTTC. It codes for CASSLTGAPYGYTF.

The chain combines TRBV4-1 with TRBJ2-5; 12 nucleotides align to TRBD2. The CDR3 has 15 residues. V trimming: 2 bases; J trimming: 4 bases; junction bases outside the gene matches: 2. Germline V lookup: CDR1 MGHRA, CDR2 YSYEKL. The CDR3 reads CASSQLAGGRETQYF. CDR3 bases: TGCGCCAGCAGCCAACTAGCGGGGGGGCGAGAGACCCAGTACTTC.

The V and J genes are TRBV10-3 and TRBJ2-7; 8 positions agree with TRBD1. Germline CDR1 is ENHRY and CDR2 is SYGVKD. The CDR3 sequence is 13 residues long. V lost 7 bases, J lost 1 base, and 3 bases stayed unmatched. The CDR3 loop is CAIMQGASYEQYF. The DNA of the CDR3 is TGTGCCATCATGCAGGGGGCTTCCTACGAGCAGTACTTC.

This clone was recorded once. The chain uses TRBV7-2 and TRBJ2-1, with 7 bases that match TRBD2. The CDR3 totals 15 residues. From germline, CDR1 is SGHTA and CDR2 FQGNSA. With 3 bases clipped from V and 6 bases from J, the junction kept 8 bases outside the gene matches. CDR3: CASSLWASGLNEQFF. For the CDR3, the DNA is TGTGCCAGCAGCTTGTGGGCTAGCGGTCTCAATGAGCAGTTCTTC.

The chain employs TRBV5-6 and TRBJ2-3, with 9 nucleotides matching TRBD1. The CDR3 loop spans 14 amino acids. Germline CDR1 and CDR2: SGHDT and YYEEEE. J gave up 6 bases and V 3 bases, and 5 bases lay outside the gene matches. CDR3 protein: CASSYGQGRDTQYF. The CDR3 DNA sequence: TGTGCCAGCAGCTACGGACAGGGGAGGGATACGCAGTATTTT. Complete variable domain (other parts from reference TRBV5-6 and TRBJ2-3): DAGVTQSPTHLIKTRGQQVTLRCSPKSGHDTVSWYQQALGQGPQFIFQYYEEEERQRGNFPDRFSGHQFPNYSSELNVNALLLGDSALYLCASSYGQGRDTQYFGPGTRLTVL.

This clone was recorded only once. V usage is TRBV11-2 and J usage is TRBJ1-4, with D possibly matching TRBD1 (6 bases). Per germline, CDR1 SGHAT and CDR2 FQNNGV. V was trimmed by 2 bases and J by 2 bases, leaving 6 bases between them. This CDR3 has 14 residues. CDR3: CASSLTGTNEKLFF. The DNA of the CDR3 is TGTGCCAGCAGCTTAACAGGGACTAATGAAAAACTGTTTTTT.

This clone was detected a few times. V is TRBV18 and J is TRBJ1-2; tentative D call: TRBD1 (5 bases). This CDR3 has 16 amino acids. The V gene lost 5 bases and the J gene lost 0 bases, with 16 bases spanning the gap. Germline V CDR1 and CDR2: KGHSH, LQKENI. CDR3 protein: CASSLTGYPSNYGYTF. CDR3 DNA sequence: TGTGCCAGCTCATTAACAGGTTACCCTTCTAACTATGGCTACACCTTC.

The chain has TRBV6-6 and TRBJ1-5; D may be TRBD1 (5 bases). Germline V CDR1 and CDR2: MNHNY, SVGAGI (reference sequence). The CDR3 is 15 amino acids. Deletions cut 6 bases from V and 5 bases from J, with 17 bases between. CDR3 coding DNA: TGTGCCAGCAGCCCCCCCGGGGCGGGAGATCAGCCCCAGCATTTT. Amino acids: CASSPPGAGDQPQHF.

J is TRBJ1-3 and V is TRBV18; 7 bases match TRBD1. The J segment lost 4 bases and the V segment lost 3 bases, leaving 3 bases of the junction unmatched. The germline V gene has CDR1 KGHSH and CDR2 LQKENI. This CDR3 contains 14 residues. The CDR3 bases are TGTGCCAGCTCACCGGGGACAGTAGGAAACACCATATATTTT. This sequence encodes CASSPGTVGNTIYF.

V gene TRBV7-9 combines with J gene TRBJ1-4; maybe TRBD1 (5 bases). Germline CDR1 is SEHNR and CDR2 is FQNEAQ (reference sequence). CDR3 size: 15 residues. V lost 4 bases and J 6 bases, leaving 15 bases between the germline ends. The CDR3 spells CASSSGGEFYEKLFF. The CDR3 DNA reads as TGTGCCAGCAGCTCCGGGGGGGAGTTTTATGAAAAACTGTTTTTT.

A few counts support this clone. V and J are TRBV6-6 and TRBJ2-1; D is unclear. The CDR3 loop spans 13 amino acids. Trimming took off 0 bases at V and 6 bases at J, with 6 bases between the two ends. In germline, CDR1 is MNHNY, CDR2 SVGAGI (reference sequence). CDR3 amino acids: CASSYSLSNEQFF. The CDR3 DNA reads TGTGCCAGCAGTTACTCCCTCTCCAATGAGCAGTTCTTC.

V is TRBV9 and J is TRBJ1-1; 7 bases are a match to TRBD1. The germline V gene encodes CDR1 SGDLS and CDR2 YYNGEE. The V segment lost 3 bases and the J segment 8 bases; nucleotides outside the gene matches: 10. The CDR3 is 14 amino acids. The CDR3 region is CASSALTGASEAFF. Written as DNA, the CDR3 is TGTGCCAGCAGCGCCCTTACAGGGGCATCCGAAGCTTTCTTT. Combining the CDR3 with reference TRBV9 and TRBJ1-1 gives the whole variable domain DSGVTQTPKHLITATGQRVTLRCSPRSGDLSVYWYQQSLDQGLQFLIQYYNGEERAKGNILERFSAQQFPDLHSELNLSSLELGDSALYFCASSALTGASEAFFGQGTRLTVV.

DNA for the CDR3: TGCAGCGTTGTTAGCGGGGGGCGCGAGCAGTTCTTC. Translating gives CSVVSGGREQFF. The gene calls are TRBV29-1 and TRBJ2-1; 10 bases map to TRBD2. Germline CDR1 reads SQVTM; CDR2 reads ANQGSEA. Trimming took 4 bases from V and 10 from J; bases not matched to a gene: 4. This CDR3 comprises 12 residues.

CDR3 sequence: CASSVSGGTDTQYF. CDR3 sequence (DNA): TGTGCCAGCAGCGTTAGCGGGGGGACAGATACGCAGTATTTT. This chain connects TRBV9 to TRBJ2-3; 10 bases agree with TRBD2. Per the germline V gene, CDR1 is SGDLS and CDR2 is YYNGEE. Trimming at V came to 2 bases and at J to 3 bases, leaving 0 bases not matched to a gene. The CDR3 is made up of 14 amino acids.